These 13 T cell receptor beta chains share one sample of origin, sequenced in a study of blood T cell repertoires in COVID-19. The method was immunoSEQ multiplex PCR; TCRdb's version includes in-frame clones alone and lacks a portion of them. Altogether roughly 350,000 clones are present, more than 90% being singletons, with the ten largest covering less than 20%. Specimen: PBMCs or T cells enriched from blood (not recorded which). The receptors stem from a woman under 40 who had recovered from COVID-19.

There are a few counts of this clone. The CDR3 loop reads CASSPSGGVDEQYF. The DNA for the CDR3 is TGCGCCAGCAGCCCGAGCGGGGGGGTCGACGAGCAGTACTTC. V usage is TRBV4-1 and J usage is TRBJ2-7; 10 bases map to TRBD2. CDR1 is MGHRA and CDR2 is YSYEKL in the germline V gene. This CDR3 comprises 14 residues. V dropped 4 bases and J dropped 5; count of bases not matched to a gene: 5.

The V and J genes are TRBV5-1 and TRBJ2-1, with 10 bases lining up with TRBD2. Looked up from germline, CDR1 is SGHRS and CDR2 is YFSETQ. V was pared by 3 bases and J by 0 bases, with 15 bases of the junction left unmatched. CDR3 length: 20 amino acids. The CDR3 DNA reads TGCGCCAGCAGCTCGCGAACGTCGGATAGCGGGAGGATCTCCTACAATGAGCAGTTCTTC. It is translated as CASSSRTSDSGRISYNEQFF.

The V gene is TRBV5-1, the J gene TRBJ2-5; 9 bases line up with TRBD1. CDR1 and CDR2 from the germline V gene are SGHRS and YFSETQ. With V trimmed by 4 bases and J by 10 bases, 8 bases remained unmatched. This CDR3 is 13 amino acids long. CDR3 bases: TGCGCCAGCAGCAAGGACAGGGGCCCGGGCCAGTACTTC. Translating gives CASSKDRGPGQYF.

Comment on this clone: Other nucleotide sequences from this sample produce the same CDR3. The chain joins TRBV28 to TRBJ2-5; 7 bases align to TRBD2. V dropped 8 bases and J dropped 5; count of bases not matched to a gene: 8. The germline V gene encodes CDR1 MDHEN and CDR2 SYDVKM. The CDR3 covers 13 residues. Here the CDR3 DNA reads TGTGCCAGCTCCCTGGGGAGGGTGGAGACCCAGTACTTC. Protein: CASSLGRVETQYF.

The rearrangement joins TRBV19 to TRBJ2-1; 9 nucleotides agree with TRBD2. The V gene end was trimmed by 9 bases and the J gene end by 6 bases; junction bases not matched to a gene: 9. Germline V gene data show CDR1 as LNHDA and CDR2 as SQIVND (reference sequence). This CDR3 comprises 14 residues. The CDR3 nucleotides read TGTGCCAGCGATAGCGGGGGCCTTAGCAATGAGCAGTTCTTC. It yields the protein CASDSGGLSNEQFF.

V usage is TRBV3-1 (or the pseudogene TRBV3-2) and J usage is TRBJ1-2; no clear D. Germline V gives CDR1 LGHDT, CDR2 YNNKEL (reference sequence). V lost 0 bases and J lost 8, with 13 bases in between. The CDR3 totals 14 residues. CDR3 residues: CASSQDLGGGGYTF. In DNA, the CDR3 is TGTGCCAGCAGCCAAGATCTTGGAGGAGGAGGCTACACCTTC.

The rearrangement uses TRBV6-5 and TRBJ2-3, with 10 bases aligning to TRBD1. CDR3 length equals 15 residues. The germline V gene has CDR1 MNHEY and CDR2 SVGAGI. Trimming at V came to 4 bases and at J to 1 base, leaving 2 bases not matched to a gene. The CDR3 nucleotides are TGTGCCAGCAGTTCCGGGACAGGGGGCACAGATACGCAGTATTTT. Translation: CASSSGTGGTDTQYF.

This chain joins TRBV28 and TRBJ2-3; D not resolved. The CDR3 is 14 amino acids. Germline CDR1 reads MDHEN; CDR2 reads SYDVKM. Trimming removed 6 bases from V and 0 bases from J, with 10 bases in between. The CDR3 nucleotides read TGTGCCAGCAGGCCGACTGGAAGCACAGATACGCAGTATTTT. Its translation is CASRPTGSTDTQYF.

This clone was observed once. The CDR3 bases are TGTGCCAGCAGCCAAAAGGGGGGGACCCTAAATGGAAACACCATATATTTT. It is translated as CASSQKGGTLNGNTIYF. The chain joins TRBV3-1 (or the pseudogene TRBV3-2) to TRBJ1-3; D possibly corresponds to TRBD1 (6 bases). The V gene's germline CDR1 is LGHDT and CDR2 YNNKEL (reference sequence). The V gene lost 2 bases and the J gene lost 3 bases, with 17 bases spanning the gap. This CDR3 is built from 17 residues.

CDR3 in DNA: TGTGCCAGCAGTCACAAATGGAACACTGAAGCTTTCTTT. It encodes CASSHKWNTEAFF. This chain links TRBV2 with TRBJ1-1; D is unresolved. The CDR3 runs to 13 residues. Trimming took 5 bases from V and 1 from J, leaving 8 bases between them. Germline V gives CDR1 SNHLY, CDR2 FYNNEI. The whole variable domain, remainder taken from reference TRBV2 and TRBJ1-1, is EPEVTQTPSHQVTQMGQEVILRCVPISNHLYFYWYRQILGQKVEFLVSFYNNEISEKSEIFDDQFSVERPDGSNFTLKIRSTKLEDSAMYFCASSHKWNTEAFFGQGTRLTVV.

The chain couples TRBV4-3 to TRBJ2-1, with D perhaps TRBD2 (5 bases). Germline values: CDR1 LGHNA, CDR2 YSLEER. Trimming cost V 0 bases and J 7 bases, with 16 bases left between them. This CDR3 spans 16 amino acids. CDR3 sequence: CASSQEGRQYRNEQFF. CDR3 nucleotides: TGCGCCAGCAGCCAAGAAGGGAGACAATATAGGAATGAGCAGTTCTTC.

This clone showed up just a few times. The chain has TRBV28 and TRBJ1-1; D possibly corresponds to TRBD1 (6 bases). The CDR3 loop spans 15 amino acids. The V gene lost 7 bases and the J gene lost 1 base, with 16 bases spanning the gap. In germline, CDR1 is MDHEN, CDR2 SYDVKM. Here the CDR3 DNA reads TGTGCCAGCAAGTCCTGGGGGGGGGCGAACACTGAAGCTTTCTTT. Translating it yields CASKSWGGANTEAFF.

The genes are TRBV28 and TRBJ2-1; TRBD2 is a possible D gene (5 bases). This CDR3 has 13 amino acids. V lost 5 bases and J lost 7, with 12 bases in between. Germline V lookup: CDR1 MDHEN, CDR2 SYDVKM. CDR3: CASSPTRDNEQFF. CDR3 nucleotides: TGTGCCAGCAGTCCTACACGGGATAATGAGCAGTTCTTC.